The 23 T cell receptor beta chains below come from one sample, sequenced in a study of Ad26.COV2.S vaccination and SARS-CoV-2 variants. The protocol was immunoSEQ multiplex PCR, while the TCRdb copy is restricted to in-frame clones and leaves out a portion. Of around 300,000 clones listed, around 89% are singletons. Treatment meaning: over 15 received Ad26.COV2.S at low or high dose, single or two shots; about 5 received placebo; per-sample allocation not given. Day 63 after the first injection of vaccine or placebo was the sampling time. The starting material was peripheral blood, obtained in a trial of Ad26.COV2.S vaccine versus placebo. Receptors were obtained from a person between 18 and 65 years old who received the Ad26.COV2.S COVID-19 vaccine or a placebo.

The chain joins TRBV28 to TRBJ2-7; the D is unclear. The V end was cut by 2 bases, the J end by 5 bases, with 7 bases between. The CDR3 is made up of 12 amino acids. Germline lookup yields CDR1 MDHEN and CDR2 SYDVKM. As DNA, the CDR3 is TGTGCCAGCAGTTTAAGGGCTAACGAGCAGTACTTC. Its protein is CASSLRANEQYF.

This clone was detected only once. The chain is built from TRBV5-1 and TRBJ1-4; unclear D gene. In germline, CDR1 is SGHRS, CDR2 YFSETQ. The CDR3 consists of 12 residues. Trimming took 4 bases from V and 8 from J, leaving 9 bases between them. The CDR3 nucleotides are TGCGCCAGCAGCCAAGATCTGGAAAAACTGTTTTTT. Its translation: CASSQDLEKLFF.

Here the CDR3 DNA reads TGTGCAACAGGACAGGGAGGTATTGAGACCCAGTACTTC. Translating it yields CATGQGGIETQYF. This rearrangement joins TRBV19 to TRBJ2-5, with 8 bases that match TRBD1. The CDR3 loop spans 13 amino acids. Germline V lookup: CDR1 LNHDA, CDR2 SQIVND (reference sequence).

This chain's CDR3 is CASSPGDYSNQPQHF. The CDR3 DNA reads as TGTGCCAGCAGTCCAGGGGACTATAGCAATCAGCCCCAGCATTTT. The chain has TRBV28 and TRBJ1-5; D may be TRBD1 (6 bases). Germline V gene sequence: CDR1 MDHEN, CDR2 SYDVKM. The CDR3 loop spans 15 amino acids. The V gene lost 5 bases and the J gene lost 0 bases, with 11 bases spanning the gap.

As concerns this clone: This same CDR3 is encoded by further DNA sequences in the sample. The chain couples TRBV11-2 to TRBJ1-3, with D uncertain. Germline V CDR1 and CDR2: SGHAT, FQNNGV. Trimming shortened V by 1 base and J by 0 bases, and 4 bases separated the two germline ends. There are 14 residues in the CDR3. The CDR3: CASSLVVSGNTIYF. The DNA for the CDR3 is TGTGCCAGCAGCTTAGTAGTCTCTGGAAACACCATATATTTT.

Comment on this clone: One junction end disagrees with the germline gene, perhaps due to a read error. The chain has TRBV7-3 and TRBJ2-1, with D unclear. Per the germline V gene, CDR1 is SGHTA and CDR2 is FQGTGA. The CDR3 is 14 amino acids. CDR3 protein: CASSPYDSHNEQFF. The CDR3 coding sequence is TGTGCCAGCAGCCCCTACGACTCCCACAATGAGCAGTTCTTC. Based on the CDR3 plus reference TRBV7-3 and TRBJ2-1, the full variable domain is GAGVSQTPSNKVTEKGKYVELRCDPISGHTALYWYRQSLGQGPEFLIYFQGTGAADDSGLPNDRFFAVRPEGSVSTLKIQRTERGDSAVYLCASSPYDSHNEQFFGPGTRLTVL.

The rearrangement uses TRBV13 and TRBJ2-7; maybe TRBD1 (5 bases). The CDR3 is made up of 14 amino acids. Germline V CDR1 and CDR2: PRHDT, FYEKMQ (reference sequence). V dropped 1 base and J dropped 4 bases, with 11 bases sitting between them. The DNA of the CDR3 is TGTGCCAGCAGCTTAGTAGGACAAAGGTACGAGCAGTACTTC. It specifies CASSLVGQRYEQYF.

The chain is built from TRBV9 and TRBJ2-1; 7 bases are shared with TRBD1. V lost 4 bases to trimming and J lost 3 bases; unmatched junction nucleotides: 10. The length of the CDR3 is 16 residues. Germline loops: CDR1 SGDLS, CDR2 YYNGEE. The CDR3 coding sequence is TGTGCCAGCAGCCCCCGGGACAGCGAATTCTACAATGAGCAGTTCTTC. This encodes CASSPRDSEFYNEQFF.

J is TRBJ2-2 and V is TRBV7-8; weak D call: TRBD2 (5 bases). Trimming pared 5 bases from V and 0 bases from J, leaving 10 bases between. The CDR3 is 15 amino acids. Germline assignment: CDR1 SGHVS and CDR2 FQNEAQ. In nucleotides, the CDR3 is TGTGCCAGCAGCCCTAGCTTTGCGAACACCGGGGAGCTGTTTTTT. It codes for CASSPSFANTGELFF.

The chain is built from TRBV12-3 or TRBV12-4 and TRBJ1-2; D unclear. Between the trimmed V and J ends, which lost 3 bases and 7 bases, there was a span of 9 bases. The CDR3 covers 12 residues. For the CDR3, the DNA is TGTGCCAGCAGTTTCGGGGATTCTGGCTACACCTTC. Protein sequence: CASSFGDSGYTF.

This clone appeared a single time. The V and J genes are TRBV2 and TRBJ1-3; D gene ambiguous. This CDR3 spans 13 amino acids. The ends were cut back, 7 bases at V and 0 bases at J, with 7 bases in the middle. Germline CDR1 is SNHLY and CDR2 is FYNNEI. CDR3 nucleotides: TGTGCCAGCAATGCCATCTCTGGAAACACCATATATTTT. Protein: CASNAISGNTIYF.

V gene TRBV6-6 combines with J gene TRBJ1-4, with D unclear. The CDR3 has 15 residues. The V gene lost 6 bases and the J gene lost 0 bases, with 11 bases spanning the gap. The germline CDR1 and CDR2 sequences are MNHNY and SVGAGI (reference sequence). The CDR3 coding sequence is TGTGCCAGCAGCCGCCGACGGTCAACTAATGAAAAACTGTTTTTT. This encodes CASSRRRSTNEKLFF.

This clone has just a few counts. The chain carries TRBV10-3 and TRBJ2-5; 13 positions agree with TRBD2. The CDR3 length is 15 residues. The germline V gene has CDR1 ENHRY and CDR2 SYGVKD. The J segment lost 3 bases and the V segment lost 2 bases, leaving 0 bases of the junction unmatched. The CDR3 protein is CAISEGTSGKETQYF. CDR3 sequence (DNA): TGTGCCATCAGTGAGGGGACTAGCGGGAAAGAGACCCAGTACTTC.

This chain uses TRBV12-3 or TRBV12-4 with TRBJ2-5, with a tentative D call TRBD1 (6 bases). V was pared by 3 bases and J by 8 bases, with 13 bases between. CDR3 length: 13 residues. The CDR3 is CASSFTGTFTQYF. The CDR3 coding sequence is TGTGCCAGCAGTTTTACAGGGACGTTTACCCAGTACTTC.

The chain carries TRBV27 and TRBJ2-3; the match to TRBD2 covers 7 bases. The CDR3 sequence is 14 residues long. Germline lookup yields CDR1 MNHEY and CDR2 SMNVEV (reference sequence). V dropped 4 bases and J dropped 4; count of bases not matched to a gene: 5. In DNA, the CDR3 is TGTGCCAGCAGTTCCTTGGGGGGGGCAGATACGCAGTATTTT. Translating gives CASSSLGGADTQYF.

The chain joins TRBV11-2 to TRBJ2-1; a possible D gene is TRBD2 (6 bases). Germline assignment: CDR1 SGHAT and CDR2 FQNNGV. Deletions cut 4 bases from V and 4 bases from J, with 11 bases between. The CDR3 extends over 14 amino acids. The chain's CDR3 is CASSSPAGYNEQFF. CDR3 DNA sequence: TGTGCCAGCAGCTCACCCGCGGGGTACAATGAGCAGTTCTTC.

This chain links TRBV5-1 with TRBJ2-3; TRBD1 or TRBD2 may be the D gene (5 bases each). Germline V gives CDR1 SGHRS, CDR2 YFSETQ. Trimming shortened V by 5 bases and J by 5 bases, and 15 bases separated the two germline ends. The CDR3 sequence is 14 residues long. The CDR3 DNA is TGCGCCAGCAGACGAGAGGGTGGACAAGATACGCAGTATTTT. It specifies CASRREGGQDTQYF.

In its sample, this clone was seen a few times. The chain links TRBV28 to TRBJ2-7, with 12 nucleotides matching TRBD2. The length of the CDR3 is 16 residues. Trimming at V came to 5 bases and at J to 1 base, leaving 6 bases not matched to a gene. Germline loops: CDR1 MDHEN, CDR2 SYDVKM. The CDR3 spells CASSELGLAGSYEQYF. The CDR3 DNA is TGTGCCAGCAGTGAACTAGGACTAGCGGGATCCTACGAGCAGTACTTC.

V and J are TRBV6-1 and TRBJ2-1; 10 bases fit TRBD1. CDR3 length equals 16 residues. In germline, CDR1 is MNHNS, CDR2 SASEGT. Trimming took 4 bases from V and 8 from J; bases not matched to a gene: 11. The CDR3 sequence is CASSAEPGTGVDEQFF. CDR3 nucleotides: TGTGCCAGCAGTGCCGAACCCGGGACAGGGGTGGATGAGCAGTTCTTC.

The rearrangement uses TRBV6-5 and TRBJ2-3; D gene uncertain. Germline-derived CDR1 and CDR2 are MNHEY and SVGAGI. The CDR3 spans 12 residues. V was shortened by 5 bases and J by 2 bases, with 5 bases between the two germline ends. Here the CDR3 DNA reads TGTGCCAGCAGTCCCACCACAGATACGCAGTATTTT. Its protein is CASSPTTDTQYF.

The rearrangement joins TRBV19 to TRBJ2-2; TRBD1 agrees at 10 bases. The J segment lost 7 bases and the V segment lost 7 bases, leaving 12 bases of the junction unmatched. In germline, CDR1 is LNHDA, CDR2 SQIVND (reference sequence). This CDR3 spans 16 amino acids. DNA of the CDR3: TGTGCCAGTAACCCCGGAGGGACAGGGGAGGGCGGGGAGCTGTTTTTT. The encoded protein is CASNPGGTGEGGELFF.

The chain carries TRBV20-1 and TRBJ2-7; the match to TRBD2 covers 10 bases. Germline CDR1 reads DFQATT; CDR2 reads SNEGSKA (reference sequence). V lost 3 bases and J lost 9; bases outside the gene matches: 14. The CDR3 is made up of 15 amino acids. The CDR3 region is CSASPPLSGRQRQYF. The CDR3 DNA follows: TGCAGTGCTAGTCCCCCGCTTAGCGGGAGGCAGAGGCAGTACTTC.

This sequence joins TRBV29-1 and TRBJ2-6; the match to TRBD2 covers 12 bases. Per germline, CDR1 SQVTM and CDR2 ANQGSEA. CDR3 size: 19 residues. The V and J ends lost 2 bases and 2 bases, in that order; junction bases with no gene match: 10. CDR3 in DNA: TGCAGCGTTGAACCGGGACTAGCGGGCCTCACTCCTGGGGCCAACGTCCTGACTTTC. Encoded protein: CSVEPGLAGLTPGANVLTF.